A selection of T cell receptor beta chains follows, all from one sample in a study of blood T cells in healthy people across ages. MiXCR, applied by TCRdb to the 5' RACE reads, yields one record per CDR3 protein. The sample shows about 680,000 distinct CDR3 sequences, roughly 50% of them seen only once. Sample: blood. The receptors were sampled from a woman aged 60-75 years in good health. Both conserved end residues are part of each CDR3. The D gene is left open where the match is weak. The listing skips clone size in some rows; elsewhere it reads once, few, many or a size class.

TRBJ1-1 TRBD1 . TRBV7-2 TGTGCCAGCAGCTCCCTAAGGACAGGGAACACTGAAGCTTTCTTT CASSSLRTGNTEAFF
TRBJ2-5 TRBD2 . TRBV20-1 TGCAGTGCCCTCACCACTAGCGGAATACAAGAGACCCAGTACTTC CSALTTSGIQETQYF
TRBJ2-7 TRBD2 . TRBV10-3 TGTGCCATCAAGACGACTAGCGGGATTGTGGATGAGCAGTACTTC CAIKTTSGIVDEQYF
TRBJ2-5 . . TRBV6-2/TRBV6-3 TGTGCCAGCAGCTCCCGCTCCAGGGTTCAGGGGGGTAATGAGCAGTACTTC CASSSRSRVQGGNEQYF
TRBJ2-5 TRBD2 . TRBV7-3 TGTGCCAGCAGCTACCGACGGGGGGGAGAGCAGTACTTC CASSYRRGGEQYF
TRBJ1-1 . few TRBV4-2 TGTGCCAGCAGCCAAGAAAGTTGGGATGAAGCTTTCTTT CASSQESWDEAFF
TRBJ2-5 . many TRBV12-3/TRBV12-4 TGTGCCAGCAGTTTCTCAGGGGTAGAGACCCAGTACTTC CASSFSGVETQYF
TRBJ1-2 TRBD1 few TRBV6-6 TGTGCCAGCAGTTCAGGGGGCCGGGGCTACACCTTC CASSSGGRGYTF
TRBJ2-1 . . TRBV30 TGTGCCTGGAGTGAGGGTCAGTCCTACAATGAGCAGTTCTTC CAWSEGQSYNEQFF
TRBJ1-6 . . TRBV7-8 TGTGCCAGCAGCCCCTCGAGCCTTGGCTTCTATAATTCACCCCTCCACTTT CASSPSSLGFYNSPLHF
TRBJ1-2 . . TRBV12-3/TRBV12-4 TGTGCCAGCAGTTTTGGGGGGCCGGGGAACGGCTACACCTTC CASSFGGPGNGYTF
TRBJ2-2 . . TRBV28 TGTGCCAGCAGATATACAGGGTTTCCAGTCGAGGAGCTGTTTTTT CASRYTGFPVEELFF
TRBJ2-7 TRBD2 . TRBV30 TGTGCCTCCGGGAGGGGGGAGTACGAGCAGTACTTC CASGRGEYEQYF
TRBJ2-4 TRBD2 . TRBV12-3/TRBV12-4 TGTGCCAGCAGTTGGGTGCGGGGGGCCAAAAACGTTCAGTACTTC CASSWVRGAKNVQYF
TRBJ2-4 . . TRBV20-1 TGCAGTGCTACACAGGGTATAGCCAAAAACATTCAGTACTTC CSATQGIAKNIQYF
TRBJ2-1 TRBD1 once TRBV7-9 TGTGCCAGCAGCACCGGGACAGGAGCCAACAATGAGCAGTTCTTC CASSTGTGANNEQFF
TRBJ2-7 TRBD2 few TRBV6-5 TGTGCCAGCAGTTACGCTATTGGCGGGAGATTTTACGAGCAGTACTTC CASSYAIGGRFYEQYF
TRBJ2-5 . . TRBV28 TGTGCCAGCAGTTACCCCAGAGTGCGGGGAGGAGAGACCCAGTACTTC CASSYPRVRGGETQYF
TRBJ2-3 . . TRBV20-1 TGCAGTGCTAGAGACCCGCATAGGGAAGATACGCAGTATTTT CSARDPHREDTQYF
TRBJ2-5 . few TRBV2 TGTGCCAGCAGTGCCGGGGATATCCAAGAGACCCAGTACTTC CASSAGDIQETQYF
TRBJ2-7 . few TRBV20-1 TGCAGTGCTAGCAGGACGGTCTCCTACGAGCAGTACTTC CSASRTVSYEQYF
TRBJ1-2 . . TRBV5-4 TGTGCCAGCAGCTTGGGGGGCAGCCCCCGTGGCTACACCTTC CASSLGGSPRGYTF
TRBJ2-7 TRBD1 . TRBV5-1 TGCGCCAGCAGCTTCCTCGACAGGGGGTACGAGCAGTACTTC CASSFLDRGYEQYF
TRBJ2-1 . many TRBV4-2 TGTGCCAGCAGCCAAGTAGAGGGGGACAATGAGCAGTTCTTC CASSQVEGDNEQFF
TRBJ2-1 TRBD2 . TRBV20-1 TGCAGTGCTAGACCCCCGTGGCTAGCGGGACGGCAGTTCTTC CSARPPWLAGRQFF